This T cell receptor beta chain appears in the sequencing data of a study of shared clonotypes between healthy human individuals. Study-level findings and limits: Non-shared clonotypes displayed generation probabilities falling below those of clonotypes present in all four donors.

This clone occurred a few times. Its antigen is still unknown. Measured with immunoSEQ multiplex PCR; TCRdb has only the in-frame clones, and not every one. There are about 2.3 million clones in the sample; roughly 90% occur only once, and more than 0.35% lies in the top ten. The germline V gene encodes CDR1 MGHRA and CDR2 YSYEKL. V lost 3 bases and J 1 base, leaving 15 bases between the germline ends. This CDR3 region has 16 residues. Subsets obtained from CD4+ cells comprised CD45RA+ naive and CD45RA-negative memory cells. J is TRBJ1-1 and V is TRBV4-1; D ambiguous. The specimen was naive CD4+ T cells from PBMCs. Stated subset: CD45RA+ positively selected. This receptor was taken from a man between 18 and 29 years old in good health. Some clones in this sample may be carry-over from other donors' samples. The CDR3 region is CASSQTQVRENTEAFF. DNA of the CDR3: TGCGCCAGCAGCCAGACCCAAGTCCGGGAGAACACTGAAGCTTTCTTT.